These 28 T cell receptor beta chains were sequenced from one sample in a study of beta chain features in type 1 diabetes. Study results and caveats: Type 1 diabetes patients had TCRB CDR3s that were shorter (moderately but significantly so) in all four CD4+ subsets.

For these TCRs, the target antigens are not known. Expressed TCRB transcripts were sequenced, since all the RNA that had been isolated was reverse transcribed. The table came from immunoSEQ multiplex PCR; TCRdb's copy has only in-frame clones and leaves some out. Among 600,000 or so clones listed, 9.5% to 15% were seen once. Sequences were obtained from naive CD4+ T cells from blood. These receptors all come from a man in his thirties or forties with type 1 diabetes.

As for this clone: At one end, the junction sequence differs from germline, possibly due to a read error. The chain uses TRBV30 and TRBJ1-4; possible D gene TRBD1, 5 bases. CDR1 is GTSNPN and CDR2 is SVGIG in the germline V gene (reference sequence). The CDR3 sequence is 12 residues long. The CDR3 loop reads CAWSVRGEKLIF. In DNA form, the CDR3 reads TGTGCCTGGAGTGTAAGGGGTGAAAAACTGATTTTT.

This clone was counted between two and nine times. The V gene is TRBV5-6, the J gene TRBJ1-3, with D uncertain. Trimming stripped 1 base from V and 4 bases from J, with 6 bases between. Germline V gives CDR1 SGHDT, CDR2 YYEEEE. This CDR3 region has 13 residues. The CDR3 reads CASSLLEGNTIYF. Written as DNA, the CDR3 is TGTGCCAGCAGCTTGCTTGAGGGAAACACCATATATTTT. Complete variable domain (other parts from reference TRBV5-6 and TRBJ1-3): DAGVTQSPTHLIKTRGQQVTLRCSPKSGHDTVSWYQQALGQGPQFIFQYYEEEERQRGNFPDRFSGHQFPNYSSELNVNALLLGDSALYLCASSLLEGNTIYFGEGSWLTVV.

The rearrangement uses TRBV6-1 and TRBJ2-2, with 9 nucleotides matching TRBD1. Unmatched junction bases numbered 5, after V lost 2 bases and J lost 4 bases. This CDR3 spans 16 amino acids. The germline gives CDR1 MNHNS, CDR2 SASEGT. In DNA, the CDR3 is TGTGCCAGCAGTGAACTACAGGGGGCTTTCACCGGGGAGCTGTTTTTT. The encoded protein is CASSELQGAFTGELFF.

The CDR3 region has the DNA TGTGCCACCAGCAGAGATGGAGGGGTCCGACACTCCTACAATGAGCAGTTCTTC. The encoded protein is CATSRDGGVRHSYNEQFF. The genes are TRBV15 and TRBJ2-1, with a weak D call TRBD2 (6 bases). The germline V and J ends were trimmed by 0 bases and 0 bases, with 15 bases remaining between them. CDR3 length: 18 amino acids. The germline gives CDR1 LNHNV, CDR2 YYDKDF (reference sequence).

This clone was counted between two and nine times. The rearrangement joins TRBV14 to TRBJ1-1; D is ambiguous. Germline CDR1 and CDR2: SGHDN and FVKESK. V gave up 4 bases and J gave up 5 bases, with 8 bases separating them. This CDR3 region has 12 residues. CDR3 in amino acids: CASSRYTTEAFF. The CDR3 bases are TGTGCCAGCAGCCGGTACACTACTGAAGCTTTCTTT.

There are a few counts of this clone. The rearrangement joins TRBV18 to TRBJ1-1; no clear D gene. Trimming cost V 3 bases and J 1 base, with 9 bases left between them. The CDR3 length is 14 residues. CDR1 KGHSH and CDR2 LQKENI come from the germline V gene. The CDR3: CASSPPYPNTEAFF. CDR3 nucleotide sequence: TGTGCCAGCTCACCCCCTTACCCGAACACTGAAGCTTTCTTT. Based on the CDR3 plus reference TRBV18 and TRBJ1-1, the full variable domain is NAGVMQNPRHLVRRRGQEARLRCSPMKGHSHVYWYRQLPEEGLKFMVYLQKENIIDESGMPKERFSAEFPKEGPSILRIQQVVRGDSAAYFCASSPPYPNTEAFFGQGTRLTVV.

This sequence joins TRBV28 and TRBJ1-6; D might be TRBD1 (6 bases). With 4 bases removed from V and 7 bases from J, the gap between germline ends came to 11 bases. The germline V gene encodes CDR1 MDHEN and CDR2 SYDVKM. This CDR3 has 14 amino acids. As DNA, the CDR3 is TGTGCCAGCAGTTGGGGGGCTCGGAATTCACCCCTCCACTTT. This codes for CASSWGARNSPLHF.

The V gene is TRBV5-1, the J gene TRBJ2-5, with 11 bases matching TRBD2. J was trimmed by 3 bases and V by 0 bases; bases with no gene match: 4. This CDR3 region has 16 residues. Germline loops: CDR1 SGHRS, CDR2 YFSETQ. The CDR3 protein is CASSLGLAGPEETQYF. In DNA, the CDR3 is TGCGCCAGCAGCTTGGGACTAGCGGGGCCCGAAGAGACCCAGTACTTC.

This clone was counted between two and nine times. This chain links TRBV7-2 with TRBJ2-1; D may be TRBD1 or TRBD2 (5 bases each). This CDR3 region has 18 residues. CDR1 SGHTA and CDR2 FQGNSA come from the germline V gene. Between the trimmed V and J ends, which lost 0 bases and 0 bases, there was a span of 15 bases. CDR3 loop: CASSLADAGASSYNEQFF. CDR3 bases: TGTGCCAGCAGCTTAGCGGATGCCGGGGCAAGCTCCTACAATGAGCAGTTCTTC.

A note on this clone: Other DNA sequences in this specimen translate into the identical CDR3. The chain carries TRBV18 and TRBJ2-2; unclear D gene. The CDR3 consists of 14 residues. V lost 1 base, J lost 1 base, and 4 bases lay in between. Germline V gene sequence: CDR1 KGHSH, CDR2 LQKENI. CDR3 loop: CASSPLENTGELFF. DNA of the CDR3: TGTGCCAGCTCACCACTGGAGAACACCGGGGAGCTGTTTTTT.

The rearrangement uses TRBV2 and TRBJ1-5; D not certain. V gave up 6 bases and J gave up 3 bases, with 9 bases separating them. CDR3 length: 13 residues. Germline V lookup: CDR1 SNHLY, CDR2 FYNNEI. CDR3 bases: TGTGCCAGCAGGATGGGGAACAATCAGCCCCAGCATTTT. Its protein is CASRMGNNQPQHF.

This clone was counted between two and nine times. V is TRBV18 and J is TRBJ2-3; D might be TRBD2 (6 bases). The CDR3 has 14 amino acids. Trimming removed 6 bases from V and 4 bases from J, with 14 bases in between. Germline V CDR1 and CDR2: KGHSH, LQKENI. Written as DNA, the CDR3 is TGTGCCAGCTCGCGGAGGGACTCTTCAGATACGCAGTATTTT. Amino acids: CASSRRDSSDTQYF.

DNA for the CDR3: TGTGCCAGCAGCCCCGGGCAGCCAGGGGGAAACACCATATATTTT. The encoded protein is CASSPGQPGGNTIYF. The rearrangement joins TRBV2 to TRBJ1-3, with D maybe TRBD1 (5 bases). This CDR3 is 15 amino acids long. The ends were cut back, 6 bases at V and 4 bases at J, with 16 bases in the middle. CDR1 is SNHLY, CDR2 FYNNEI, per germline.

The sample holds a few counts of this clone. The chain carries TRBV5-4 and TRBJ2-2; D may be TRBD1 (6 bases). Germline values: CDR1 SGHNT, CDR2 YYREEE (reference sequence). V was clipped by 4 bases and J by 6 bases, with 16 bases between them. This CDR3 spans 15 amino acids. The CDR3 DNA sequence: TGTGCCAGCAGCGATAAGACAGGTCCACCCGGGGAGCTGTTTTTT. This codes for CASSDKTGPPGELFF.

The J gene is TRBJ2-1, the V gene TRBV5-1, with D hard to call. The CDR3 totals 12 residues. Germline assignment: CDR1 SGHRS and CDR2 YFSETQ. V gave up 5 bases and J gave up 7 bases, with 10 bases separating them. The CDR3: CASRVVQNEQFF. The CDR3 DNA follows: TGCGCCAGCAGAGTGGTTCAAAATGAGCAGTTCTTC.

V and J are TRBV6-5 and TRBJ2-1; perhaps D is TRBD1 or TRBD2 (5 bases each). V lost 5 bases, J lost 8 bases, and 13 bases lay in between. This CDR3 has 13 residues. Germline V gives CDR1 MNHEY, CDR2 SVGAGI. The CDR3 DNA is TGTGCCAGCAGTCCCACGATGGGACATGAGCAGTTCTTC. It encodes CASSPTMGHEQFF.

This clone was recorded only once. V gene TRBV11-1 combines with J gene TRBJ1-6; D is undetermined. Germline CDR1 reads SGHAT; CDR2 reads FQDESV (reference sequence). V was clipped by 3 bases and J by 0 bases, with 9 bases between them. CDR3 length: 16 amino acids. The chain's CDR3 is CASSFSRGSYNSPLHF. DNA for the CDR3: TGTGCCAGCAGCTTTTCACGTGGCTCCTATAATTCACCCCTCCACTTT.

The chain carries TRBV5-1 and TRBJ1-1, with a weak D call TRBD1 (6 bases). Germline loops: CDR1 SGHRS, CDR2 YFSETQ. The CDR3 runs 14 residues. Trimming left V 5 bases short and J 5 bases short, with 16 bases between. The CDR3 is CASRQGYRRTEAFF. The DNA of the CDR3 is TGCGCCAGCAGACAGGGATATAGGAGAACTGAAGCTTTCTTT.

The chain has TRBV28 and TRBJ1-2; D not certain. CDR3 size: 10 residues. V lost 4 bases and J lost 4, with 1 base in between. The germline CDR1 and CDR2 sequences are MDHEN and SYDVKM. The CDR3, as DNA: TGTGCCAGCAGTTCCTATGGCTACACCTTC. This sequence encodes CASSSYGYTF.

The CDR3 DNA reads TGCGCCAGCAGCTTGGGAGGGACGCAAAATGAAAAACTGTTTTTT. This codes for CASSLGGTQNEKLFF. J is TRBJ1-4 and V is TRBV5-1; D is perhaps TRBD1 (5 bases). The V end lost 0 bases, the J end lost 5 bases, and 11 bases lay between the germline ends. This CDR3 is 15 amino acids long. CDR1 SGHRS and CDR2 YFSETQ come from the germline V gene.

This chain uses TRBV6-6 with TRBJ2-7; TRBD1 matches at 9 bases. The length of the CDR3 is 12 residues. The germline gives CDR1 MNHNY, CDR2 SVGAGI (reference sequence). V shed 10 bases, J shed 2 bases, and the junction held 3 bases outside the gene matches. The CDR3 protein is CAMGQGPYEQYF. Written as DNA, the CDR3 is TGTGCCATGGGACAGGGCCCCTACGAGCAGTACTTC.

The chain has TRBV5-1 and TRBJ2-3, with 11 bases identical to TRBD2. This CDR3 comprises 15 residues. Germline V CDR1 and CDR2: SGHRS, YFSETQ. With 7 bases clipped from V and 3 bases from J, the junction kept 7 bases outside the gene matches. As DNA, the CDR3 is TGCGCCAGCTGGAGCCTAGCGGGGGGAACAGATACGCAGTATTTT. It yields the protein CASWSLAGGTDTQYF.

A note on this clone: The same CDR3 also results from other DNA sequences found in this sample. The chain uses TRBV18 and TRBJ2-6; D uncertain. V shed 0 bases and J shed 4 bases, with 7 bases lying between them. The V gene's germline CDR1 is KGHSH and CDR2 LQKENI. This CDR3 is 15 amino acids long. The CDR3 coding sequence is TGTGCCAGCTCACCACCGGGATCCGGGGCCAACGTCCTGACTTTC. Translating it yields CASSPPGSGANVLTF.

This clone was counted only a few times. This CDR3 reads CASSPAGRGNYNEQFF. In DNA, the CDR3 is TGTGCCAGCAGCCCTGCGGGACGGGGGAACTACAATGAGCAGTTCTTC. The V and J genes are TRBV9 and TRBJ2-1; possible D gene TRBD2, 6 bases. Germline values: CDR1 SGDLS, CDR2 YYNGEE. The CDR3 length is 16 residues. V dropped 4 bases and J dropped 3 bases, with 17 bases sitting between them.

The DNA of the CDR3 is TGTGCCAGCAGAAACCCCACCAGGCCGAACACTGAAGCTTTCTTT. Protein sequence: CASRNPTRPNTEAFF. The chain recombines TRBV5-4 with TRBJ1-1; D is ambiguous. CDR3 size: 15 residues. Trimming took off 5 bases at V and 1 base at J, with 15 bases between the two ends. CDR1 SGHNT and CDR2 YYREEE come from the germline V gene (reference sequence).

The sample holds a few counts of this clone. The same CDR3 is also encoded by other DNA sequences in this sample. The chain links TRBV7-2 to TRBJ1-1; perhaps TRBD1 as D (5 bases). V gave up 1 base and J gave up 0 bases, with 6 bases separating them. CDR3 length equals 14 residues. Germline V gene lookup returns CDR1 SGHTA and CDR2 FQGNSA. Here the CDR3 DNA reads TGTGCCAGCAGCTTAGGGGGGTTGAACACTGAAGCTTTCTTT. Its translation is CASSLGGLNTEAFF.

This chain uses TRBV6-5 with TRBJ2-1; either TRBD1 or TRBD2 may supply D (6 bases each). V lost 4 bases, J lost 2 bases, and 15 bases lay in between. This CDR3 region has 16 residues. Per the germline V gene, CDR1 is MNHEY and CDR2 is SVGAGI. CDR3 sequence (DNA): TGTGCCAGCAGTTCGACTCGGGGGCCCCCCTACAATGAGCAGTTCTTC. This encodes CASSSTRGPPYNEQFF.

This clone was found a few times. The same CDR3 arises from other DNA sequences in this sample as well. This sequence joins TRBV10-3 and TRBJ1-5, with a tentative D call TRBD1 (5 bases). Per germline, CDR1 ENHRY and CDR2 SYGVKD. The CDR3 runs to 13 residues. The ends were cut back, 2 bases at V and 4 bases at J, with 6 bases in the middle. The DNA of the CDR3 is TGTGCCATCAGTGAGGGGGGTAATCAGCCCCAGCATTTT. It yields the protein CAISEGGNQPQHF.